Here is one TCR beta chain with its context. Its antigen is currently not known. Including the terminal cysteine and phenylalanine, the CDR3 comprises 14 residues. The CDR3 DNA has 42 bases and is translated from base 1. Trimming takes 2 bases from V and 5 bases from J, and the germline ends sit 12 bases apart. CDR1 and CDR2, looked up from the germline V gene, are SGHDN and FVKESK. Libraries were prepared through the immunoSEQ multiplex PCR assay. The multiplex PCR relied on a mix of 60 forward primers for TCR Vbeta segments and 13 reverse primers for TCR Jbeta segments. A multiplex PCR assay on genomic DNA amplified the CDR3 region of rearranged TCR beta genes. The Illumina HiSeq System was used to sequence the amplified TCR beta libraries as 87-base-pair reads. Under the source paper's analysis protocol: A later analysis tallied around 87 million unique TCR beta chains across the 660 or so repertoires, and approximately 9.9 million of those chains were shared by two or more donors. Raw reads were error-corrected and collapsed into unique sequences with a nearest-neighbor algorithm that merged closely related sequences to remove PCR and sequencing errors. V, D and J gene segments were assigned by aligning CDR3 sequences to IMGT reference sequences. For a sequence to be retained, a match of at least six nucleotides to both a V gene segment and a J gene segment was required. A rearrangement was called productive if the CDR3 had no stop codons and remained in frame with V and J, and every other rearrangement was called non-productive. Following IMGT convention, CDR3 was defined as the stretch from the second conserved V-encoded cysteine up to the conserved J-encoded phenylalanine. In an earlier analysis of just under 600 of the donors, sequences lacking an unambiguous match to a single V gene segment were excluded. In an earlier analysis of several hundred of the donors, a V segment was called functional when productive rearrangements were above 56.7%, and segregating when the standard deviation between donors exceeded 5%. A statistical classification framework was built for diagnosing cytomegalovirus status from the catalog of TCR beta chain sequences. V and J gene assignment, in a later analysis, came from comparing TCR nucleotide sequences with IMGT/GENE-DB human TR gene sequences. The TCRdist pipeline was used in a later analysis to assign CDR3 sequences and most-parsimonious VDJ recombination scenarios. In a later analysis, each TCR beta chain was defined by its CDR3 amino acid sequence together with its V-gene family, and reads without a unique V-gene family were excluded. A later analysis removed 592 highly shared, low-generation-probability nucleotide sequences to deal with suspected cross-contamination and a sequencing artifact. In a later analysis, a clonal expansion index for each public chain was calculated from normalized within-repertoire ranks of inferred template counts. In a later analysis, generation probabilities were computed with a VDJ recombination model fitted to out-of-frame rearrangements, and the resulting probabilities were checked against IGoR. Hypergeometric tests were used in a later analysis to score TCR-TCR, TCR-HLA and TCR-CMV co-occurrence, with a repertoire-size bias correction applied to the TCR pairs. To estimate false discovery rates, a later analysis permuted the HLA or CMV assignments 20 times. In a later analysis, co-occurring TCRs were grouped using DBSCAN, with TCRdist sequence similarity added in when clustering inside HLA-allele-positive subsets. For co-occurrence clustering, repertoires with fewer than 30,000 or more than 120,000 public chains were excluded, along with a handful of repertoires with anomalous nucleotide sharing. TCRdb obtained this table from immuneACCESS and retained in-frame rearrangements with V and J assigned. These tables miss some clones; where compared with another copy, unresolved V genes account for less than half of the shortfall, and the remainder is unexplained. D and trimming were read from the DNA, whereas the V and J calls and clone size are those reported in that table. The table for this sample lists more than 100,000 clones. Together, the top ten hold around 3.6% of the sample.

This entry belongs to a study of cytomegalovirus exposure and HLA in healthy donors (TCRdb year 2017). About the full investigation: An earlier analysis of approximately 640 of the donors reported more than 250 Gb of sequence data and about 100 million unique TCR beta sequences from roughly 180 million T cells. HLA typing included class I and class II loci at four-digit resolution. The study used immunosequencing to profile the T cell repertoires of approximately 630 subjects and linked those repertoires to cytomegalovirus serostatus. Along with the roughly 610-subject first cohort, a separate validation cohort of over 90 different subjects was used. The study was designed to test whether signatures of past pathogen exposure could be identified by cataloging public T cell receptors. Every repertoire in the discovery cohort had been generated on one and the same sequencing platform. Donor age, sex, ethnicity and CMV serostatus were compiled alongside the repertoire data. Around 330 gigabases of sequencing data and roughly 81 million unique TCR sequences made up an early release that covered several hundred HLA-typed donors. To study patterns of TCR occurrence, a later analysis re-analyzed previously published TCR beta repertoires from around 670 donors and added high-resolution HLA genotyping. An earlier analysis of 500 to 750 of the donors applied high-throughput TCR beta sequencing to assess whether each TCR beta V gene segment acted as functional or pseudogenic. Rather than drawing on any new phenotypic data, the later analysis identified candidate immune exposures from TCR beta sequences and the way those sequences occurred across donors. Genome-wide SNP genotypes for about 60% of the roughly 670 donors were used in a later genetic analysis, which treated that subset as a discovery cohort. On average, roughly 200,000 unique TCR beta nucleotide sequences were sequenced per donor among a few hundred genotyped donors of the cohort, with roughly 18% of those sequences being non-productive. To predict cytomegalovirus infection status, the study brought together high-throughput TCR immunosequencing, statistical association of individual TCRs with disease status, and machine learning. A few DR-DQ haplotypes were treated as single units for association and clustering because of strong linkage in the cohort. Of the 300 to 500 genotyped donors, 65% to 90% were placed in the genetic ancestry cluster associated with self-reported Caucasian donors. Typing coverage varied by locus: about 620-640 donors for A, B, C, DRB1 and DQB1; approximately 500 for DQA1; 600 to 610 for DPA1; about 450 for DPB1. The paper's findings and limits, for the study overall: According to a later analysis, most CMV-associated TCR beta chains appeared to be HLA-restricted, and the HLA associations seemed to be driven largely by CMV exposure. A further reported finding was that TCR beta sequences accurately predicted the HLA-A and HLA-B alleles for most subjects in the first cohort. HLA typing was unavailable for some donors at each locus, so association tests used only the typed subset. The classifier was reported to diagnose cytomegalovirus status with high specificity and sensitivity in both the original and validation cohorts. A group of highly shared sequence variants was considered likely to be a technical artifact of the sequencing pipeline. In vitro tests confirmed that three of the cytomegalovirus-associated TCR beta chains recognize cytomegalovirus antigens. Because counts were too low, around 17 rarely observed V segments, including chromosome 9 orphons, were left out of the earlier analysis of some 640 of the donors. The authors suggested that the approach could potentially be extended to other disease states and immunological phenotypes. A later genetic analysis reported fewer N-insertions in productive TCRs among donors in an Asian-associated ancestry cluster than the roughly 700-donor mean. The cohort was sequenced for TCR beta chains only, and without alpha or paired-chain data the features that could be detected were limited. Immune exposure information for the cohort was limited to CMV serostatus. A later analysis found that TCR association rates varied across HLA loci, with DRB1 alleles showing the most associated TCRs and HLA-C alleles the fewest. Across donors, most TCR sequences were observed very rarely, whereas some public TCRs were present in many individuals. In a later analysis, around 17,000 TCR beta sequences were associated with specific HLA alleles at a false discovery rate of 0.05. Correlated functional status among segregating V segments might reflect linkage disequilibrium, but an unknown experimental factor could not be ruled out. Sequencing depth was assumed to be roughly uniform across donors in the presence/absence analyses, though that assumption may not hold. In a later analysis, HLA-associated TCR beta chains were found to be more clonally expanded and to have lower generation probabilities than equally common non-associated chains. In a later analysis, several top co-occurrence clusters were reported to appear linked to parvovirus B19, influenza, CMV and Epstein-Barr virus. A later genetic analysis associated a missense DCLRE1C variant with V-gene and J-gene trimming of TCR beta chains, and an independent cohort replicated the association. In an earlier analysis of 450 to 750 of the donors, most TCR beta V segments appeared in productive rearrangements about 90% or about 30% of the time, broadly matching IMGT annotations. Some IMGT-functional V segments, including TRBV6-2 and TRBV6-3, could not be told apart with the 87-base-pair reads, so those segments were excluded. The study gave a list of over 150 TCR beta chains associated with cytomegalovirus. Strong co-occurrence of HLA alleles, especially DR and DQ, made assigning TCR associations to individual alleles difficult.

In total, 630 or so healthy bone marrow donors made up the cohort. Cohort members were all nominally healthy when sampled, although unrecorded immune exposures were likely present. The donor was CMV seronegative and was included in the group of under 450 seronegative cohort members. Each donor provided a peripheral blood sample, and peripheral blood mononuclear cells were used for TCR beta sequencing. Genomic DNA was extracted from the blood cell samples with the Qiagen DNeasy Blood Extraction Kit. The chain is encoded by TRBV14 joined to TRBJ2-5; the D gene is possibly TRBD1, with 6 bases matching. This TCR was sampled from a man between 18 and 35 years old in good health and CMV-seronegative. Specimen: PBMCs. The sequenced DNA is TGTGCCAGCAGCCAACGGATCCAGGGGGAGACCCAGTACTTC. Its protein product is CASSQRIQGETQYF. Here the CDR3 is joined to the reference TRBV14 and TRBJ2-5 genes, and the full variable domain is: EAGVTQFPSHSVIEKGQTVTLRCDPISGHDNLYWYRRVMGKEIKFLLHFVKESKQDESGMPNNRFLAERTGGTYSTLKVQPAELEDSGVYFCASSQRIQGETQYFGPGTRLLVL.